This T cell receptor beta chain was observed in a study of blood T cells in healthy people across ages. Looking at the study overall: Every two T cells gave about one barcoded beta molecule via template switching. Broader study findings: Lack of knowledge of donor CMV status possibly confounded expanded clonotype changes.

Germline V gene sequence: CDR1 SQVTM, CDR2 ANQGSEA. The CDR3 runs to 14 residues. As to this clonotype: Its antigen is not known.

A second PCR of 7 to 11 cycles used a sample-barcoded 5' primer and a J-beta primer mix. One entry per CDR3 protein, called by TCRdb with MiXCR from the 5' RACE reads. The sample consists of about 730,000 distinct CDR3 sequences, 40% to 45% of them appearing once. The TCR sequence derives from a woman in her fifties or sixties in good health. The sample taken for sequencing was blood. The rearrangement uses TRBV29-1 and TRBJ2-1; weak D call: TRBD1 (6 bases). The J call may be wrong; the DNA end is better matched by TRBJ2-7. In DNA form, the CDR3 reads TGCAGCGAAAACTCACTGGACAGAAACAATGAGCAGTACTTC. Residues: CSENSLDRNNEQYF.